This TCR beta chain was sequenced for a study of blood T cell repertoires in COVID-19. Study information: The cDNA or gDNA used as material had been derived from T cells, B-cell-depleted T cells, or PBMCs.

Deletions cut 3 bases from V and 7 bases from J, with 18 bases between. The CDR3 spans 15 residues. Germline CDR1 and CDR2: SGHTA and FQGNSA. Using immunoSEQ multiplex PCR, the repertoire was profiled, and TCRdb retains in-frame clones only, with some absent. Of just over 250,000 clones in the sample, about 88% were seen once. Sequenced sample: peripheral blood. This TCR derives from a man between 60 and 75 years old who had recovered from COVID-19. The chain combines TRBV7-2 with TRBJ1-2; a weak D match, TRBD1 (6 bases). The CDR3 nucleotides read TGTGCCAGCAGCTTGGGATTAGGGACAAGAGGTGGCTACACCTTC. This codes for CASSLGLGTRGGYTF.